These 10 T cell receptor beta chains were sequenced from one sample in a study of blood T cell repertoires in COVID-19. The method was immunoSEQ multiplex PCR; TCRdb's version includes in-frame clones alone and lacks a portion of them. Found here are 9,900 or so clones, about 89% of them singletons; the top ten hold roughly 6.2%. The specimen was peripheral blood. The receptor source for this set is a human donor in a cohort sampled during active COVID-19.

The rearrangement uses TRBV19 and TRBJ2-1; 7 nucleotides align to TRBD2. The junction had 16 bases not matched to a gene; V was cut back by 1 base and J by 4 bases. The CDR3 consists of 19 residues. CDR1 and CDR2 from the germline V gene are LNHDA and SQIVND (reference sequence). CDR3 nucleotides: TGTGCCAGTAGTATAGTGTGGGGAGAGATTCGGGGGGTTTACAATGAGCAGTTCTTC. Translating gives CASSIVWGEIRGVYNEQFF.

CDR3 in amino acids: CASSPGGGAANYGYTF. Written as DNA, the CDR3 is TGTGCCAGCTCCCCCGGCGGGGGGGCCGCAAACTATGGCTACACCTTC. The chain employs TRBV25-1 and TRBJ1-2, with D possibly being TRBD1 (6 bases). The ends were cut back, 8 bases at V and 2 bases at J, with 21 bases in the middle. Germline V gene data show CDR1 as MGHDK and CDR2 as SYGVNS. CDR3 size: 16 residues.

The genes are TRBV7-9 and TRBJ2-2; D gene unclear. The CDR3 runs to 14 residues. V was clipped by 2 bases and J by 6 bases, with 10 bases between them. Germline lookup yields CDR1 SEHNR and CDR2 FQNEAQ (reference sequence). CDR3 protein: CASSLKIPSGELFF. The CDR3 nucleotides read TGTGCCAGCAGCTTAAAAATCCCGTCCGGGGAGCTGTTTTTT.

The chain employs TRBV6-1 and TRBJ2-1; D is possibly TRBD2 (5 bases). Germline CDR1 MNHNS, CDR2 SASEGT. V was clipped by 3 bases and J by 9 bases, with 18 bases between them. The CDR3 totals 15 residues. CDR3 loop: CASSEARDLTLEQFF. Here the CDR3 DNA reads TGTGCCAGCAGTGAGGCCCGGGATCTAACGCTTGAGCAGTTCTTC.

V is TRBV19 and J is TRBJ2-7, with TRBD1 identical over 8 bases. The CDR3 spans 14 residues. V lost 5 bases to trimming and J lost 5 bases; unmatched junction nucleotides: 8. Germline loops: CDR1 LNHDA, CDR2 SQIVND (reference sequence). CDR3 sequence: CASSPRDRPNEQYF. The CDR3, as DNA: TGTGCCAGTAGTCCCCGGGACAGGCCCAACGAGCAGTACTTC. Variable domain in full (rest from reference TRBV19 and TRBJ2-7): DGGITQSPKYLFRKEGQNVTLSCEQNLNHDAMYWYRQDPGQGLRLIYYSQIVNDFQKGDIAEGYSVSREKKESFPLTVTSAQKNPTAFYLCASSPRDRPNEQYFGPGTRLTVT.

The V gene is TRBV7-9, the J gene TRBJ2-2, with 8 bases fitting TRBD1. Per the germline V gene, CDR1 is SEHNR and CDR2 is FQNEAQ (reference sequence). J was trimmed by 13 bases and V by 4 bases; bases with no gene match: 8. CDR3 length: 13 residues. In DNA, the CDR3 is TGTGCCAGCAGCTCCTCGGACAGGGATGTGCTGTTTTTT. It translates to CASSSSDRDVLFF.

The CDR3 protein is CASSLSDPGGANYGYTF. The CDR3 DNA reads as TGTGCCAGCAGCTTGTCCGACCCCGGGGGAGCTAACTATGGCTACACCTTC. The chain couples TRBV7-8 to TRBJ1-2; possible D gene TRBD1, 5 bases. The CDR3 spans 17 residues. Germline CDR1 SGHVS, CDR2 FQNEAQ. Trimming cost V 3 bases and J 0 bases, with 17 bases left between them.

This clone appeared a single time. The V call is TRBV2, the J call TRBJ1-1; tentatively, D is TRBD1 (5 bases). The CDR3 contains 14 residues. CDR1 is SNHLY and CDR2 is FYNNEI in the germline V gene. V shed 9 bases and J shed 2 bases, with 16 bases lying between them. The CDR3 sequence: CARQLGDSNTEAFF. The CDR3 bases are TGTGCCAGGCAATTGGGTGACAGCAACACTGAAGCTTTCTTT. Based on the CDR3 plus reference TRBV2 and TRBJ1-1, the full variable domain is EPEVTQTPSHQVTQMGQEVILRCVPISNHLYFYWYRQILGQKVEFLVSFYNNEISEKSEIFDDQFSVERPDGSNFTLKIRSTKLEDSAMYFCARQLGDSNTEAFFGQGTRLTVV.

The rearrangement uses TRBV19 and TRBJ1-1; the D is unclear. Trimming cost V 6 bases and J 5 bases, with 16 bases left between them. The germline V gene encodes CDR1 LNHDA and CDR2 SQIVND (reference sequence). This CDR3 comprises 14 residues. In nucleotides, the CDR3 is TGTGCCAGTAGCTTTAAGGGAGGAGGGACTGAAGCTTTCTTT. Encoded protein: CASSFKGGGTEAFF.

The rearrangement joins TRBV6-5 to TRBJ1-2; 8 nucleotides align to TRBD1. There are 14 residues in the CDR3. The ends lost 2 bases at V and 7 bases at J; junction bases unmatched: 6. Germline loops: CDR1 MNHEY, CDR2 SVGAGI. CDR3 residues: CASSYAGGAGGYTF. The CDR3 bases are TGTGCCAGCAGTTACGCAGGGGGCGCGGGTGGCTACACCTTC.